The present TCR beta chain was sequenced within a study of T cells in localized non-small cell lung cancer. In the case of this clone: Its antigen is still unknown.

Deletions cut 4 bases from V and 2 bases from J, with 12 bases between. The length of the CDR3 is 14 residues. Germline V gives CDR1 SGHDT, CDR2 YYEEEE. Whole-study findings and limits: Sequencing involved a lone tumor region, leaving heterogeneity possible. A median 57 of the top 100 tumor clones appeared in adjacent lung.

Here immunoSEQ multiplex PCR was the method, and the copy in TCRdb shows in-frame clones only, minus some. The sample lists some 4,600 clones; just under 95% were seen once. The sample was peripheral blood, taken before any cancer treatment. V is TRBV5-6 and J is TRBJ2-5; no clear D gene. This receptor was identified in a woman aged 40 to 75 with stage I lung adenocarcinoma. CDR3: CASSTSYGQETQYF. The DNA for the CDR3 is TGTGCCAGCAGCACTTCATATGGGCAAGAGACCCAGTACTTC.